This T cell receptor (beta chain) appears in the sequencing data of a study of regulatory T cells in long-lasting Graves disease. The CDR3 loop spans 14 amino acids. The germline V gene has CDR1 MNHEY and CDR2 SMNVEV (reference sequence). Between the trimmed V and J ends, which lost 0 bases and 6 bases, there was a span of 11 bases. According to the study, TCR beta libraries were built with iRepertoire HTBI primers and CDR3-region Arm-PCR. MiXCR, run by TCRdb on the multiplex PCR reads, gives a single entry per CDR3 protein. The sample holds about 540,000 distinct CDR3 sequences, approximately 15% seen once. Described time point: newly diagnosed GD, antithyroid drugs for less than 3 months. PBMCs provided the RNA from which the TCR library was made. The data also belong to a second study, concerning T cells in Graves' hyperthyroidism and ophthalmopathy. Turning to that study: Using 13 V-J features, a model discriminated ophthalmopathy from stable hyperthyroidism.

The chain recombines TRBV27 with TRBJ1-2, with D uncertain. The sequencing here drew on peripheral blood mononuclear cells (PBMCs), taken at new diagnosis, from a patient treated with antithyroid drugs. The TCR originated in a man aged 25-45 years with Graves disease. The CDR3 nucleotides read TGTGCCAGCAGTTTATCCCGATCCTTTGATGGCTACACCTTC. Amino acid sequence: CASSLSRSFDGYTF.